These 28 T cell receptor beta chains were sequenced from one sample in a study of blood T cell repertoires in COVID-19. Sequenced by immunoSEQ multiplex PCR; TCRdb stores in-frame clones only, minus some. In the table there are more than 300,000 clones, around nine tenths of which are singletons. The material sequenced was peripheral blood. The receptors originated from a young woman who had recovered from COVID-19.

The rearrangement joins TRBV14 to TRBJ2-5; 11 positions match TRBD1. The CDR3 runs to 15 residues. V trimming: 1 base; J trimming: 5 bases; junction bases outside the gene matches: 3. CDR1 is SGHDN, CDR2 FVKESK, per germline. The CDR3 is CASSQGTGGWETQYF. Here the CDR3 DNA reads TGTGCCAGCAGCCAAGGGACAGGGGGCTGGGAGACCCAGTACTTC.

This clone was observed once. The genes are TRBV12-3 or TRBV12-4 and TRBJ2-1; D not certain. V lost 4 bases, J lost 7 bases, and 8 bases lay in between. The CDR3 contains 12 residues. CDR3 loop: CASSSGWNEQFF. The CDR3 nucleotides read TGTGCCAGCAGTTCAGGTTGGAATGAGCAGTTCTTC.

The chain has TRBV5-1 and TRBJ2-5; 10 bases map to TRBD2. Per germline, CDR1 SGHRS and CDR2 YFSETQ. V dropped 1 base and J dropped 5; count of bases not matched to a gene: 5. The CDR3 spans 15 residues. The CDR3 nucleotides are TGCGCCAGCAGCTTGAGCGGGAGGGCCTCGGAGACCCAGTACTTC. Encoded protein: CASSLSGRASETQYF.

This clone was recorded a few times. V usage is TRBV5-1 and J usage is TRBJ1-2, with 9 bases lining up with TRBD1. This CDR3 spans 13 amino acids. The germline gives CDR1 SGHRS, CDR2 YFSETQ. Trimming cost V 4 bases and J 5 bases; bases outside gene matches: 3. CDR3 nucleotide sequence: TGCGCCAGCAGCAAGGACAGGGGATATGGCTACACCTTC. It codes for CASSKDRGYGYTF.

The V and J genes are TRBV7-2 and TRBJ2-3, with 7 bases lining up with TRBD2. Germline V gene lookup returns CDR1 SGHTA and CDR2 FQGNSA. The ends lost 4 bases at V and 3 bases at J; junction bases unmatched: 7. This CDR3 spans 15 amino acids. CDR3 loop: CASSSGGRTTDTQYF. Written as DNA, the CDR3 is TGTGCCAGCAGCTCTGGCGGGAGAACAACAGATACGCAGTATTTT.

This clone has a handful of counts. The chain has TRBV5-5 and TRBJ2-7, with TRBD1 matching over 11 bases. The CDR3 runs to 14 residues. Trimming removed 5 bases from V and 7 bases from J; junction bases left unmatched: 8. Per the germline V gene, CDR1 is SGHKS and CDR2 is YYEKEE (reference sequence). The CDR3 nucleotides are TGTGCCAGCAGTCGCGGGGACAGGGGGAGAGAGCAGTACGTC. As protein: CASSRGDRGREQYV.

The chain joins TRBV9 to TRBJ2-3, with 9 bases fitting TRBD1. Trimming took 4 bases from V and 2 from J; bases not matched to a gene: 8. Germline V gene lookup returns CDR1 SGDLS and CDR2 YYNGEE. The length of the CDR3 is 16 residues. CDR3 sequence (DNA): TGTGCCAGCAGCAGGTACCGGACAGGGGTCACAGATACGCAGTATTTT. Its translation: CASSRYRTGVTDTQYF.

This rearrangement joins TRBV5-6 to TRBJ2-1; 10 bases fit TRBD2. From germline, CDR1 is SGHDT and CDR2 YYEEEE. The ends lost 5 bases at V and 8 bases at J; junction bases unmatched: 4. The CDR3 consists of 13 residues. The DNA for the CDR3 is TGTGCCAGCAGGTGGACTAGCGGCGATGAGCAGTTCTTC. This sequence encodes CASRWTSGDEQFF.

CDR3 residues: CASTSGVAGTDTQYF. CDR3 nucleotides: TGTGCCAGCACCTCGGGAGTAGCGGGCACAGATACGCAGTATTTT. The chain carries TRBV7-6 and TRBJ2-3; weak D call: TRBD2 (6 bases). The CDR3 sequence is 15 residues long. The germline V gene encodes CDR1 SGHVS and CDR2 FNYEAQ. V was clipped by 7 bases and J by 1 base, with 15 bases between them.

This rearrangement joins TRBV6-5 to TRBJ2-5; TRBD1 matches at 10 bases. Trimming cost V 2 bases and J 5 bases; bases outside gene matches: 8. The germline CDR1 and CDR2 sequences are MNHEY and SVGAGI. The CDR3 contains 16 residues. In nucleotides, the CDR3 is TGTGCCAGCAGTTACGAATCCTGGACAGGGGGGGAGACCCAGTACTTC. This translates into CASSYESWTGGETQYF.

The CDR3, as DNA: TGTGCCTGGAGAAGGCGGGAGACCCAGTACTTC. This sequence encodes CAWRRRETQYF. This chain uses TRBV30 with TRBJ2-5; unclear D gene. Trimming left V 3 bases short and J 5 bases short, with 7 bases between. This CDR3 region has 11 residues. CDR1 is GTSNPN and CDR2 is SVGIG in the germline V gene (reference sequence).

The rearrangement joins TRBV20-1 to TRBJ1-5; 7 bases are a match to TRBD1. Germline CDR1 is DFQATT and CDR2 is SNEGSKA (reference sequence). The CDR3 is 15 residues long. V trimming: 3 bases; J trimming: 3 bases; junction bases outside the gene matches: 8. The CDR3 reads CSASSQGGSNQPQHF. CDR3 bases: TGCAGTGCTAGTAGTCAGGGGGGCTCCAATCAGCCCCAGCATTTT.

In this sample, this clone turned up once. The chain is built from TRBV7-9 and TRBJ2-1; the D gene is possibly TRBD1 (6 bases). The V end was cut by 6 bases, the J end by 7 bases, with 22 bases between. Per germline, CDR1 SEHNR and CDR2 FQNEAQ (reference sequence). The CDR3 totals 16 residues. CDR3 sequence: CASRLESGTSRNEQFF. The DNA for the CDR3 is TGTGCCAGCAGACTAGAATCCGGGACAAGTAGGAATGAGCAGTTCTTC.

This chain connects TRBV18 to TRBJ2-7, with 7 bases that match TRBD2. CDR1 and CDR2 from the germline V gene are KGHSH and LQKENI. The CDR3 is 14 amino acids. The V and J ends lost 2 bases and 7 bases, in that order; junction bases with no gene match: 8. The CDR3 loop reads CASSPVGGPGEQYV. The CDR3 nucleotides are TGTGCCAGCTCACCAGTGGGAGGGCCGGGAGAGCAGTACGTC.

This clone showed up just once. The rearrangement joins TRBV14 to TRBJ1-1; D possibly corresponds to TRBD1 (6 bases). The CDR3 is made up of 14 amino acids. Trimming removed 4 bases from V and 7 bases from J, with 16 bases in between. Germline V gene data show CDR1 as SGHDN and CDR2 as FVKESK. CDR3 DNA sequence: TGTGCCAGCAGCCCGAGGGGGTTCTGGAGTGAAGCTTTCTTT. Encoded protein: CASSPRGFWSEAFF.

This clone showed up just once. The chain joins TRBV5-1 to TRBJ1-2; no reliable D call. The germline V gene encodes CDR1 SGHRS and CDR2 YFSETQ. V shed 1 base and J shed 6 bases, with 19 bases lying between them. The CDR3 is 16 amino acids. This CDR3 is CASSLMGEKNGDGYTF. CDR3 in DNA: TGCGCCAGCAGCTTGATGGGTGAGAAAAATGGAGATGGCTACACCTTC.

The V and J genes are TRBV19 and TRBJ1-2; no reliable D call. With 0 bases removed from V and 4 bases from J, the gap between germline ends came to 12 bases. Germline loops: CDR1 LNHDA, CDR2 SQIVND (reference sequence). The CDR3 extends over 15 amino acids. The DNA of the CDR3 is TGTGCCAGTAGTATAGACTCGCTTCGGGGCTATGGCTACACCTTC. Translation gives CASSIDSLRGYGYTF.

For the CDR3, the DNA is TGTGCCAGCAGCTCCCCCGGGGGAGGAATGTACGCTGAAGCTTTCTTT. It is translated as CASSSPGGGMYAEAFF. The chain has TRBV5-8 and TRBJ1-1, with D perhaps TRBD1 (5 bases). V lost 3 bases and J 6 bases, leaving 21 bases between the germline ends. This CDR3 has 16 amino acids. Germline V CDR1 and CDR2: SGHTS, YDEGEE.

J is TRBJ2-3 and V is TRBV9, with 9 positions matching TRBD2. The trim removed 2 bases at V and 6 bases at J, leaving 7 bases unmatched. This CDR3 has 15 residues. CDR1 SGDLS and CDR2 YYNGEE come from the germline V gene. This chain's CDR3 is CASSVSAGGRDTQYF. CDR3 coding DNA: TGTGCCAGCAGCGTTTCAGCGGGAGGAAGGGATACGCAGTATTTT.

This clone was seen only a few times. The rearrangement uses TRBV5-1 and TRBJ1-2; 8 positions match TRBD1. The V gene's germline CDR1 is SGHRS and CDR2 YFSETQ. V was pared by 5 bases and J by 4 bases, with 7 bases of the junction left unmatched. The CDR3 is made up of 14 amino acids. CDR3 DNA sequence: TGCGCCAGCAGGCTTACAGGGGGAATCTATGGCTACACCTTC. Amino acids: CASRLTGGIYGYTF.

This clone was seen a handful of times. V gene TRBV7-7 combines with J gene TRBJ2-2; 10 nucleotides agree with TRBD2. The CDR3 runs 17 residues. Germline V CDR1 and CDR2: SSHAT, FNYEAQ (reference sequence). V trimming: 1 base; J trimming: 5 bases; junction bases outside the gene matches: 7. CDR3 in DNA: TGTGCCAGCAGCTTAGATCTAGCGGGAGATGAAACCGGGGAGCTGTTTTTT. Translated, it gives CASSLDLAGDETGELFF.

The genes are TRBV7-2 and TRBJ2-1, with 10 bases fitting TRBD2. Germline V lookup: CDR1 SGHTA, CDR2 FQGNSA. The CDR3 length is 15 residues. With 0 bases clipped from V and 7 bases from J, the junction kept 3 bases outside the gene matches. CDR3 residues: CASSLAGLASNEQFF. In nucleotides, the CDR3 is TGTGCCAGCAGCTTAGCGGGACTAGCGTCAAATGAGCAGTTCTTC. Together with reference TRBV7-2 and TRBJ2-1, the CDR3 gives the full variable domain: GAGVSQSPSNKVTEKGKDVELRCDPISGHTALYWYRQSLGQGLEFLIYFQGNSAPDKSGLPSDRFSAERTGGSVSTLTIQRTQQEDSAVYLCASSLAGLASNEQFFGPGTRLTVL.

The chain links TRBV6-5 to TRBJ2-5; TRBD1 agrees at 10 bases. V shed 5 bases and J 4 bases; nucleotides not matched to a gene: 4. Germline V lookup: CDR1 MNHEY, CDR2 SVGAGI. The CDR3 has 14 residues. This chain's CDR3 is CASSPGQGLETQYF. For the CDR3, the DNA is TGTGCCAGCAGTCCGGGACAGGGGCTAGAGACCCAGTACTTC.

This chain uses TRBV6-1 with TRBJ2-2; 11 bases match TRBD2. The germline gives CDR1 MNHNS, CDR2 SASEGT. The CDR3 runs 16 residues. J lost 6 bases, V lost 2 bases, and 5 bases had no gene match. CDR3 nucleotides: TGTGCCAGCAGTGAACGGCTAGCGGGAGGAGCCGGGGAGCTGTTTTTT. Translation gives CASSERLAGGAGELFF.

The sample holds a few counts of this clone. CDR3 residues: CASSLERARSYNEQFF. The CDR3 DNA is TGTGCCAGCAGCTTAGAGCGGGCCCGCTCCTACAATGAGCAGTTCTTC. The chain carries TRBV7-9 and TRBJ2-1, with D perhaps matching TRBD2 (6 bases). CDR1 is SEHNR, CDR2 FQNEAQ, per germline (reference sequence). V was clipped by 1 base and J by 0 bases, with 10 bases between them. CDR3 length: 16 amino acids.

This chain joins TRBV4-3 and TRBJ1-2, with unresolved D. The V gene's germline CDR1 is LGHNA and CDR2 YSLEER. The CDR3 length is 12 residues. The V gene lost 1 base and the J gene lost 7 bases, with 7 bases spanning the gap. The CDR3 DNA reads TGCGCCAGCAGCCAAGCCGGGATTGGCTACACCTTC. Translated, it gives CASSQAGIGYTF.

The rearrangement joins TRBV9 to TRBJ2-3, with a weak D call TRBD2 (6 bases). The CDR3 covers 16 residues. Germline V CDR1 and CDR2: SGDLS, YYNGEE. V gave up 3 bases and J gave up 4 bases, with 18 bases separating them. CDR3 sequence (DNA): TGTGCCAGCAGCGCGGGGGTGGGAGAAGGGGCAGATACGCAGTATTTT. Its translation is CASSAGVGEGADTQYF.

This clone appeared a single time. This sequence joins TRBV6-2 or TRBV6-3 and TRBJ2-1; D is undetermined. Germline assignment: CDR1 MNHEY and CDR2 SVGEGT. V shed 0 bases and J shed 8 bases, with 11 bases lying between them. The CDR3 has 14 residues. Here the CDR3 DNA reads TGTGCCAGCAGTTACTCGATGAGCGTCGATGAGCAGTTCTTC. It codes for CASSYSMSVDEQFF.